A selection of T cell receptor beta chains follows, all from one sample in a study of T cell responses to AZD1222 COVID-19 vaccine. Produced via immunoSEQ multiplex PCR; TCRdb's table is partial and in-frame only. This table has 100,000 to 120,000 clones, about 94% appearing once. This sample comprised peripheral blood, obtained 28 days after the second AZD1222 dose. Receptor source: an adult who received the AZD1222 COVID-19 vaccine. CDR3s include the opening cysteine and the closing phenylalanine or tryptophan. D genes are given only for firm matches. Clone size is shown for a subset of rows, as once, few, many or a class of expanded clone.

>.|TRBV7-2|TRBJ2-1|.
CASSAYLGEQFF
TGTGCCAGCAGCGCCTACCTCGGAGAGCAGTTCTTC
>TRBD2|TRBV18|TRBJ2-7|.
CASSAGTSGSQEQYF
TGTGCCAGCTCAGCTGGGACTAGCGGGAGCCAAGAGCAGTACTTC
>TRBD1|TRBV7-9|TRBJ2-7|.
CASSSRDRGYEQYF
TGTGCCAGCAGCTCCCGGGACAGGGGCTACGAGCAGTACTTC
>TRBD1|TRBV19|TRBJ2-5|.
CASSIDAPGQGQETQYF
TGTGCCAGTAGTATAGACGCTCCGGGACAGGGCCAAGAGACCCAGTACTTC
>.|TRBV23-1|TRBJ2-7|.
CASSQSGGTPPFYEQYF
TGCGCCAGCAGTCAATCCGGGGGGACACCTCCTTTCTACGAGCAGTACTTC
>.|TRBV20-1|TRBJ2-7|.
CSAVINYEQYF
TGCAGTGCTGTAATAAATTACGAGCAGTACTTC
>.|TRBV7-8|TRBJ2-2|.
CASSPRPLGGNTGELFF
TGTGCCAGCAGCCCGCGCCCCCTGGGGGGAAACACCGGGGAGCTGTTTTTT
>.|TRBV12-3/TRBV12-4|TRBJ1-1|few
CASSFVNTEAFF
TGTGCCAGCAGTTTCGTGAACACTGAAGCTTTCTTT
>.|TRBV7-9|TRBJ1-2|once
CASSLGGQIYGYTF
TGTGCCAGCAGCTTAGGGGGGCAGATCTATGGCTACACCTTC
>TRBD1|TRBV3-1/TRBV3-2|TRBJ2-7|.
CASSPRQGRYEQYF
TGTGCCAGCAGCCCAAGACAGGGTAGGTACGAGCAGTACTTC
>.|TRBV19|TRBJ1-2|.
CASSLGASGYTF
TGTGCCAGTAGTCTAGGAGCATCTGGCTACACCTTC
>.|TRBV29-1|TRBJ1-2|.
CSVSDSSSYTF
TGCAGCGTTTCCGACAGTTCAAGCTACACCTTC
>.|TRBV5-1|TRBJ2-2|.
CASGTGADTGELFF
TGCGCCAGCGGGACGGGAGCCGACACCGGGGAGCTGTTTTTT
>.|TRBV12-3/TRBV12-4|TRBJ2-2|.
CASSLAGAGELFF
TGTGCCAGCAGTTTGGCAGGCGCCGGGGAGCTGTTTTTT
>.|TRBV19|TRBJ1-5|.
CASSIVSAGFQPQHF
TGTGCCAGTAGTATCGTATCGGCGGGGTTTCAGCCCCAGCATTTT
>TRBD1|TRBV19|TRBJ1-5|.
CASSRGQGRVDQPQHF
TGTGCCAGTAGTCGAGGACAGGGCAGGGTCGATCAGCCCCAGCATTTT
>TRBD2|TRBV5-1|TRBJ2-1|.
CASGRTSGGTSLRGEQFF
TGCGCCAGCGGCAGGACTAGCGGGGGGACCTCCCTCCGCGGGGAGCAGTTCTTC
>.|TRBV18|TRBJ2-5|.
CASSPGSIAAQETQYF
TGTGCCAGCTCACCAGGGTCAATAGCGGCACAAGAGACCCAGTACTTC
>.|TRBV6-5|TRBJ1-3|.
CASSYSSDSGNTIYF
TGTGCCAGCAGTTACTCATCGGATTCTGGAAACACCATATATTTT
>.|TRBV18|TRBJ1-6|.
CASSPGASPLHF
TGTGCCAGCTCACCAGGGGCTTCACCCCTCCACTTT
>.|TRBV2|TRBJ2-7|few
CASSGSPGNYEQYF
TGTGCCAGCAGTGGTTCCCCGGGAAACTACGAGCAGTACTTC
>.|TRBV14|TRBJ1-1|.
CASSAGPKAFF
TGTGCCAGCAGCGCCGGGCCAAAAGCTTTCTTT
>.|TRBV9|TRBJ1-5|.
CASSAYPTGQPQHF
TGTGCCAGCAGCGCTTACCCAACGGGGCAGCCCCAGCATTTT
>.|TRBV18|TRBJ1-4|.
CASSQDSNEKLFF
TGTGCCAGCTCACAGGACAGCAATGAAAAACTGTTTTTT
>.|TRBV7-6|TRBJ2-1|.
CASSLLGLSYNEQFF
TGTGCCAGCAGCTTACTAGGCCTCTCCTACAATGAGCAGTTCTTC
>.|TRBV29-1|TRBJ1-1|.
CSVGDGKNTEAFF
TGCAGCGTTGGGGACGGGAAGAACACTGAAGCTTTCTTT
>.|TRBV15|TRBJ1-1|.
CATSITRGRNSMNTEAFF
TGTGCCACCAGCATAACCCGTGGAAGGAATAGTATGAACACTGAAGCTTTCTTT